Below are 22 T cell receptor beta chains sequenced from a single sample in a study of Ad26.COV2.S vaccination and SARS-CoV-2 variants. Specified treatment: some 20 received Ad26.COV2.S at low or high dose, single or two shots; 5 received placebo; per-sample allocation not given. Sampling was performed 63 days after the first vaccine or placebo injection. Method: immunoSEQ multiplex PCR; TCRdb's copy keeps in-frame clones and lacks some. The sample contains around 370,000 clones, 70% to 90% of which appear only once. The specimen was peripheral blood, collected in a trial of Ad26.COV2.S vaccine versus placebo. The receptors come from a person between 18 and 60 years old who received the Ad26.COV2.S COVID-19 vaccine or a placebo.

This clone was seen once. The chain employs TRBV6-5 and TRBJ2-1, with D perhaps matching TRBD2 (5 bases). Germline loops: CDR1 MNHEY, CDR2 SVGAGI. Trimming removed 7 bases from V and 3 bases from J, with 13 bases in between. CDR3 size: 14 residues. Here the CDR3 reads CASTRRGLYNEQFF. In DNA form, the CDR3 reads TGTGCCAGCACTCGTAGAGGACTCTACAATGAGCAGTTCTTC.

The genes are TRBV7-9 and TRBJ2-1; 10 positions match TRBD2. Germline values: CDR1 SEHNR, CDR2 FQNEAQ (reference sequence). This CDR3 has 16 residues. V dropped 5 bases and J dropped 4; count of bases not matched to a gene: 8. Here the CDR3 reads CASSPRTSGRYNEQFF. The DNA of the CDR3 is TGTGCCAGCAGCCCCCGGACTAGCGGAAGATACAATGAGCAGTTCTTC.

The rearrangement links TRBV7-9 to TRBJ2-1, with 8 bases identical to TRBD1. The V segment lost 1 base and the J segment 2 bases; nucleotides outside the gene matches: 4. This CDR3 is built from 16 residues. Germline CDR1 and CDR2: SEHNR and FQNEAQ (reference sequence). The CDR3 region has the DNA TGTGCCAGCAGCTTAGGACAGGGGATTACCTACAATGAGCAGTTCTTC. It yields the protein CASSLGQGITYNEQFF.

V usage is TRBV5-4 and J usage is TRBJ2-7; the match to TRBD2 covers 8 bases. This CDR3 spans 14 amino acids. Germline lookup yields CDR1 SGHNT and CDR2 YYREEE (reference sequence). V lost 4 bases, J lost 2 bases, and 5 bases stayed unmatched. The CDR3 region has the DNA TGTGCCAGCAGCACCGGGACTAGGCCCTACGAGCAGTACTTC. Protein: CASSTGTRPYEQYF.

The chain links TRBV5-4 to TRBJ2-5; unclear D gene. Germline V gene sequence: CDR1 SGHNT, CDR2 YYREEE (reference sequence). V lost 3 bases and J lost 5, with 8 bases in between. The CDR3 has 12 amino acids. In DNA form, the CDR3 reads TGTGCCAGCAGCTCGCCCCGGGAGACCCAGTACTTC. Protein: CASSSPRETQYF. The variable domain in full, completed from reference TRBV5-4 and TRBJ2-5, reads ETGVTQSPTHLIKTRGQQVTLRCSSQSGHNTVSWYQQALGQGPQFIFQYYREEENGRGNFPPRFSGLQFPNYSSELNVNALELDDSALYLCASSSPRETQYFGPGTRLLVL.

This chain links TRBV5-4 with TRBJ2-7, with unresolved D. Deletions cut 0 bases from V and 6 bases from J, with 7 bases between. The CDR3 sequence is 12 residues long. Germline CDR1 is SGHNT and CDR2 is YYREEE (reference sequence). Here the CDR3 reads CASSLGLGEQYF. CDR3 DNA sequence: TGTGCCAGCAGCTTGGGTCTGGGCGAGCAGTACTTC.

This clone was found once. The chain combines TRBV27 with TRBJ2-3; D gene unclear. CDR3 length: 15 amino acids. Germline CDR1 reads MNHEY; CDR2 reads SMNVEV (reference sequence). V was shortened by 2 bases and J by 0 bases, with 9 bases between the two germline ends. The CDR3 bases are TGTGCCAGCAGTTTACGTGTGCCTAGCACAGATACGCAGTATTTT. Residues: CASSLRVPSTDTQYF.

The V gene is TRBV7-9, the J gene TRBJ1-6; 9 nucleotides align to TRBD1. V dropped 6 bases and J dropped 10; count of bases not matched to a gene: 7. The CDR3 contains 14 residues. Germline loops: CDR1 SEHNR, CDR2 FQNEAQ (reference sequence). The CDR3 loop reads CASSSNTGGSPLHF. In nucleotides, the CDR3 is TGTGCCAGCAGTTCAAATACAGGGGGCTCACCCCTCCACTTT.

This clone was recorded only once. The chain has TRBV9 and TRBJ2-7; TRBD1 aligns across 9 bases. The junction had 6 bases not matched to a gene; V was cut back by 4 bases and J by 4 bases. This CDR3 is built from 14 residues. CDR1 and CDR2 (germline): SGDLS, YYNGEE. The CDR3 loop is CASSHGQGTYEQYF. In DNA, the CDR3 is TGTGCCAGCAGCCACGGACAGGGGACGTACGAGCAGTACTTC.

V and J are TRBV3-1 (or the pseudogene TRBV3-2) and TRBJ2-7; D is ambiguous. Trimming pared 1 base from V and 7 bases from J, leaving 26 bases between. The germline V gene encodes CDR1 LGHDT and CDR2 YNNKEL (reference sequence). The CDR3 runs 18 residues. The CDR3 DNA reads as TGTGCCAGCAGCCAAGGGTGGAGCGTGAGGCCCCCCCCGAGTGAGCAGTACTTC. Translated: CASSQGWSVRPPPSEQYF.

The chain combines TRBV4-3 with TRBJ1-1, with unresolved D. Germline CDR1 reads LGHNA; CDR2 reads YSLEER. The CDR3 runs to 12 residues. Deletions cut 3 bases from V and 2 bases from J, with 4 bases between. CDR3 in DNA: TGCGCCAGCAGCCAGACCAACACTGAAGCTTTCTTT. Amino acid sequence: CASSQTNTEAFF.

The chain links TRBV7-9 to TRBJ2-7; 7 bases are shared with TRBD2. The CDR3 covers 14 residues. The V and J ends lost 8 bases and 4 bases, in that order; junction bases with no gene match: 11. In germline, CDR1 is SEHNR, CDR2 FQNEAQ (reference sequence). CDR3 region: CASAPRTSAYEQYF. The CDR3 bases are TGTGCCAGCGCACCCAGGACTAGTGCGTACGAGCAGTACTTC. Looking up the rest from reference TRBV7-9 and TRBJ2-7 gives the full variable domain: DTGVSQNPRHKITKRGQNVTFRCDPISEHNRLYWYRQTLGQGPEFLTYFQNEAQLEKSRLLSDRFSAERPKGSFSTLEIQRTEQGDSAMYLCASAPRTSAYEQYFGPGTRLTVT.

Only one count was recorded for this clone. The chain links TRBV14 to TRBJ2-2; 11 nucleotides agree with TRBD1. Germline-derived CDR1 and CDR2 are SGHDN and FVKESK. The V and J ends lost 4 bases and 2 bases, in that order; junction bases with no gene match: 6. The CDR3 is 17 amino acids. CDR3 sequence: CASSPSGTGGNTGELFF. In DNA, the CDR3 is TGTGCCAGCAGCCCTTCCGGGACAGGGGGAAACACCGGGGAGCTGTTTTTT. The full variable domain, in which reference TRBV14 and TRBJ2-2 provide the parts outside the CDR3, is EAGVTQFPSHSVIEKGQTVTLRCDPISGHDNLYWYRRVMGKEIKFLLHFVKESKQDESGMPNNRFLAERTGGTYSTLKVQPAELEDSGVYFCASSPSGTGGNTGELFFGEGSRLTVL.

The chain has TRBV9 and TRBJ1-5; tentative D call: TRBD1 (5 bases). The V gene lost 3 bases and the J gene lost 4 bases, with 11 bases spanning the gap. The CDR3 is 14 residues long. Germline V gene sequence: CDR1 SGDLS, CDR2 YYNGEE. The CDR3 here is CASSGGVANQPQHF. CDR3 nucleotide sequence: TGTGCCAGCAGCGGGGGGGTTGCAAATCAGCCCCAGCATTTT.

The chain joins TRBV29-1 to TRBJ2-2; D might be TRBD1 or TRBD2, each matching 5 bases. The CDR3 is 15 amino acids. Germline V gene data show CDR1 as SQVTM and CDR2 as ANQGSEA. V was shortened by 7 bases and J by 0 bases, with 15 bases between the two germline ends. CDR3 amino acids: CSATHGASNTGELFF. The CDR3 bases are TGCAGCGCCACCCACGGGGCCTCGAACACCGGGGAGCTGTTTTTT.

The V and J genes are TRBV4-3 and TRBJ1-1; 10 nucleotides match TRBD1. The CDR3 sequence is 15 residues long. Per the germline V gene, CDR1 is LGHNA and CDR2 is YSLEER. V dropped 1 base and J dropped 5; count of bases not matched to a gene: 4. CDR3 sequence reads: CASSQAWGQGTEAFF. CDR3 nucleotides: TGCGCCAGCAGCCAAGCGTGGGGACAGGGGACTGAAGCTTTCTTT.

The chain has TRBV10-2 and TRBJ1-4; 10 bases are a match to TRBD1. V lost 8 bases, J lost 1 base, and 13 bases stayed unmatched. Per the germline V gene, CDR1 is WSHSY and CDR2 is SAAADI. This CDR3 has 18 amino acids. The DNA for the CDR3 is TGCGCCAGCTGGGGGACAGGGGAAAAATGGAGAACTAATGAAAAACTGTTTTTT. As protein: CASWGTGEKWRTNEKLFF.

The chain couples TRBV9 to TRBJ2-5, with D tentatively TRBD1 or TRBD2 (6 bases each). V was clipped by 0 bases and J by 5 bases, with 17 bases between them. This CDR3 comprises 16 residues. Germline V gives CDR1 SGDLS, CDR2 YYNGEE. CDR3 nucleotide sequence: TGTGCCAGCAGCGTAGGGGGGGCCCTGCGCGTTGAGACCCAGTACTTC. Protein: CASSVGGALRVETQYF. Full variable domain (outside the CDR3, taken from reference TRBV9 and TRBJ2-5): DSGVTQTPKHLITATGQRVTLRCSPRSGDLSVYWYQQSLDQGLQFLIQYYNGEERAKGNILERFSAQQFPDLHSELNLSSLELGDSALYFCASSVGGALRVETQYFGPGTRLLVL.

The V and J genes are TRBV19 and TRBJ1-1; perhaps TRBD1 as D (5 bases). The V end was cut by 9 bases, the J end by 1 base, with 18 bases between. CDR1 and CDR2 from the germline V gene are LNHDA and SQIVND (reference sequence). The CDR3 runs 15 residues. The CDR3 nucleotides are TGTGCCAGCGAGAAGCCGGGGACCGAGAACACTGAAGCTTTCTTT. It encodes CASEKPGTENTEAFF.

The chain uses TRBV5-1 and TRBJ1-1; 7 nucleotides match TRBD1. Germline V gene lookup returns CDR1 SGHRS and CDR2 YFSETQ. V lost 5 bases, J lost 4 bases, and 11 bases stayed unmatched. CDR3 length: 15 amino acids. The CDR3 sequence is CASSQRTGSSTEAFF. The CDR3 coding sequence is TGCGCCAGCAGTCAGCGGACAGGTTCATCCACTGAAGCTTTCTTT.

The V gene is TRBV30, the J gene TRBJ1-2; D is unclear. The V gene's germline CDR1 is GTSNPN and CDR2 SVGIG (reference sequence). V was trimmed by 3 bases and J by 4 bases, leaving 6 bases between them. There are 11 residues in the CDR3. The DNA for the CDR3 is TGTGCCTGGAGCACCCTCTATGGCTACACCTTC. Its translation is CAWSTLYGYTF.

The CDR3 loop reads CASSLSVFGGEKLFF. DNA of the CDR3: TGTGCCAGCAGCTTATCTGTGTTCGGGGGCGAAAAACTGTTTTTT. The V and J genes are TRBV7-2 and TRBJ1-4; perhaps TRBD1 as D (6 bases). Germline V CDR1 and CDR2: SGHTA, FQGNSA. CDR3 length: 15 residues. V was trimmed by 2 bases and J by 8 bases, leaving 15 bases between them.